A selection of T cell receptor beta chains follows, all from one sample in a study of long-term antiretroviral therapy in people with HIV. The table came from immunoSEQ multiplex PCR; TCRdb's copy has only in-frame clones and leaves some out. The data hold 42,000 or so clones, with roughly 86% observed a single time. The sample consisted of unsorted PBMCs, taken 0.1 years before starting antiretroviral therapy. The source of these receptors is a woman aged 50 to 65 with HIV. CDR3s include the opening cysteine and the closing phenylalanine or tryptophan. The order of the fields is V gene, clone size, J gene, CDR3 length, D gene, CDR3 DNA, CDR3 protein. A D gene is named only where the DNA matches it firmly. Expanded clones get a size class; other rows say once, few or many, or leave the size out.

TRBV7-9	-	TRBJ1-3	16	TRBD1	TGTGCCAGCAGTTCCCGGACAGGGAGCTCTGGAAACACCATATATTTT	CASSSRTGSSGNTIYF
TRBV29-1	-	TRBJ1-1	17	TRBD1	TGCAGCGTTCGGACAGGGCCTGCGGAGGGGCTGAACACTGAAGCTTTCTTT	CSVRTGPAEGLNTEAFF
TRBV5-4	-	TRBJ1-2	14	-	TGTGCCAGCAGCTTAGAACCAGGGGACTATGGCTACACCTTC	CASSLEPGDYGYTF
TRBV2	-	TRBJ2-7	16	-	TGTGCCAGCAGTGAAGGTAGGAGGGGATTCTCCTACGAGCAGTACTTC	CASSEGRRGFSYEQYF
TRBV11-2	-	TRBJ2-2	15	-	TGTGCCAGCAGCTTAGATAAGGCAAACACCGGGGAGCTGTTTTTT	CASSLDKANTGELFF
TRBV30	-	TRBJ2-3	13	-	TGTGCCTGGGAAGACAGCCCAACAGATACGCAGTATTTT	CAWEDSPTDTQYF
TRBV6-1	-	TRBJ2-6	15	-	TGTGCCAGCCTGGCGCGCGGAGCCGGGGCCAACGTCCTGACTTTC	CASLARGAGANVLTF
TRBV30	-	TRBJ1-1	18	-	TGTGCCTGGAGTGGTATTCGGGCAGGGAGAGGGTTGAACACTGAAGCTTTCTTT	CAWSGIRAGRGLNTEAFF
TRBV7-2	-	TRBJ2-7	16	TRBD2	TGTGCCAGCAGCTTCAGCGGGGGGCCCAAATCCTACGAGCAGTACTTC	CASSFSGGPKSYEQYF
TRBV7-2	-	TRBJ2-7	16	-	TGTGCCAGCAGCTTAGGCGGACTGCGTAGCTCCTACGAGCAGTACTTC	CASSLGGLRSSYEQYF
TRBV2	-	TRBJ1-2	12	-	TGTGCCAGCCTGGGCGGGGCATATGGCTACACCTTC	CASLGGAYGYTF
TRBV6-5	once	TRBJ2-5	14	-	TGTGCCAGCAGTTACTCAGGCGGGCAAGAGACCCAGTACTTC	CASSYSGGQETQYF
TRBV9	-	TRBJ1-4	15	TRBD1	TGTGCCAGCAGCGTGAGGACAGGGGCTAATGAAAAACTGTTTTTT	CASSVRTGANEKLFF
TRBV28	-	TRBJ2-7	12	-	TGTGCCAGCAGTTTAGGAGGGCCCGAGCAGTACTTC	CASSLGGPEQYF
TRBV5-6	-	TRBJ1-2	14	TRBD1	TGTGCCAGCAGCTTGGACAGGGGGGGCCGGGGCTACACCTTC	CASSLDRGGRGYTF
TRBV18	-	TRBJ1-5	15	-	TGTGCCAGCTCACCGTCAGCAGGCTGGGATCAGCCCCAGCATTTT	CASSPSAGWDQPQHF
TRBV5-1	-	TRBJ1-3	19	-	TGCGCCAGCAGCTTGAACGGGGGTGAAACTATTAACTCTGGAAACACCATATATTTT	CASSLNGGETINSGNTIYF
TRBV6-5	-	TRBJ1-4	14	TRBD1	TGTGCCAGCAGTTACGACAGGGAAGGAGAAAAACTGTTTTTT	CASSYDREGEKLFF
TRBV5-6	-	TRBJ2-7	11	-	TGTGCCAGTAGCCTCGCCTGGGAGCAGTACTTC	CASSLAWEQYF
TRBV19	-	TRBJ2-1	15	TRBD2	TGTGCCAGTAGTTTTCTAGCGGGGGCCAACAATGAGCAGTTCTTC	CASSFLAGANNEQFF